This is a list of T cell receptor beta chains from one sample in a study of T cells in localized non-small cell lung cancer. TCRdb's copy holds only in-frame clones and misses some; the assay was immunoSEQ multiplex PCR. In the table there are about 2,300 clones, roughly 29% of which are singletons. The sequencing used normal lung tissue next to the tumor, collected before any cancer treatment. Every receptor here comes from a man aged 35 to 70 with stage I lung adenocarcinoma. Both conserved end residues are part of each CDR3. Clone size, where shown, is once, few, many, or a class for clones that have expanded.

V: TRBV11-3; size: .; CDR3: CASSLGGTGGAETQYF
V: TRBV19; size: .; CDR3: CASEGAGFTSTGELFF
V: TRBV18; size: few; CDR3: CASSPRSGGANTEAFF
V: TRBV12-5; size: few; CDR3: CAYGVSYNEQFF
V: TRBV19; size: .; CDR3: CASSSQQGAGDTQYF
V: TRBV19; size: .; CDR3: CASSIRPQPQHF
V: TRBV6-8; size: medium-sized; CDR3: CASSRDFLSEQFF
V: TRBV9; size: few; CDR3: CASSLSERDEQYF
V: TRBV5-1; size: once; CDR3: CASSLVRTVTDTQYF
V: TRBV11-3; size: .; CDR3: CASSSGQGEYQPQHF
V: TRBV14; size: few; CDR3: CASSQLYEQFF
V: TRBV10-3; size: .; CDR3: CAISESIQREGYTF
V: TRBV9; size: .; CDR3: CASSPVGGNTEAFF
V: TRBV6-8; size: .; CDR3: CASKRGDRGSSPLHF
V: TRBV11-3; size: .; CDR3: CASSLEGQEYGYTF
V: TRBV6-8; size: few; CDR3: CASSASGGVQETQYF
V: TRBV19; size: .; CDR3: CASSIDPGQVLNQPQHF
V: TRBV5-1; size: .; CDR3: CASSLVGVGGRIDTEAFF
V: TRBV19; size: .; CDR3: CASSISGNFGKNIQYF
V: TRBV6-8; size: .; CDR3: CASSRKLETQYF
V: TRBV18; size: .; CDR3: CASSPGQGEVYEQYF
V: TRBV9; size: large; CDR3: CASSVSGRSGANVLTF
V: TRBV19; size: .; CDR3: CASSWGSGNTEAFF
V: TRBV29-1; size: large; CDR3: CSARTLSYEQYF
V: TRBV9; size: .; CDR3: CASSPRGDTSSYEQYF
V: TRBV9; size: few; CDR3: CASSEWDRPTNTGELFF
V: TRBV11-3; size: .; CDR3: CASSLAEGGGTGTQYF
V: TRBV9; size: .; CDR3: CASTAGQAYGYTF
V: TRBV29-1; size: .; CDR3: CSVRHGSYEQYF
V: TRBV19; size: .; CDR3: CASSYTGVANYGYTF
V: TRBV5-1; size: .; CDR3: CASSLDTGNTEAFF
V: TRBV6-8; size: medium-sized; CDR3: CASSDSSGGTDTQYF
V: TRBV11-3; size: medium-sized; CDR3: CASSFPGAGTKGEQYF
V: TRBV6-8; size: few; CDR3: CASTDSPNYGYTF